Listed below are T cell receptor beta chains from one sample, sequenced in a study of T cell responses to AZD1222 COVID-19 vaccine. Clones were sequenced by immunoSEQ multiplex PCR, and TCRdb holds only the in-frame ones, with some missing. Of about 90,000 clones listed, over 75% are singletons. The sample consisted of peripheral blood, taken 28 days after the second AZD1222 dose. These receptors came from an adult who received the AZD1222 COVID-19 vaccine. Both conserved end residues are part of each CDR3. D genes are given only for firm matches. The size of a clone is reported for some rows only, either as once, few or many, or as a class for expanded clones.

D gene,clone size,J gene,V gene,CDR3 DNA,CDR3 protein
TRBD1,-,TRBJ1-5,TRBV16,TGTGCCAGCAGCCAATCTTGGCAGGGGGGTTCTCAGCCCCAGCATTTT,CASSQSWQGGSQPQHF
TRBD2,-,TRBJ2-1,TRBV6-4,TGTGCCAGCACCCCAACTAGCGGGGGGTCGAATGAGCAGTTCTTC,CASTPTSGGSNEQFF
-,once,TRBJ1-1,TRBV6-2/TRBV6-3,TGTGCCAGCAGTTACAACCCTCAACGAGGAACTGAAGCTTTCTTT,CASSYNPQRGTEAFF
-,few,TRBJ1-4,TRBV7-8,TGTGCCAGCAGCGGGCGGGACCGCCAGGCTAATGAAAAACTGTTTTTT,CASSGRDRQANEKLFF
-,-,TRBJ1-2,TRBV28,TGTGCCAGCAGTTTCCCCCATGGGGGGAGAGGCTACACCTTC,CASSFPHGGRGYTF
TRBD2,-,TRBJ2-7,TRBV7-8,TGTGCCAGCAGCTTAGTCGGAGCGGGGACTAGGTTGGAGCAGTACTTC,CASSLVGAGTRLEQYF
TRBD1,-,TRBJ1-1,TRBV19,TGTGCCAGTAGTGAAGAGAGACAGGGTCGGGGGCCTGAAGCTTTCTTT,CASSEERQGRGPEAFF
TRBD1,-,TRBJ1-1,TRBV6-6,TGTGCCAGCAGTTTTCCCTCCGGGACAGGGAACACTGAAGCTTTCTTT,CASSFPSGTGNTEAFF
-,-,TRBJ1-3,TRBV6-5,TGTGCCAGCAGTTACTCAACCGAATCCGGAAACACCATATATTTT,CASSYSTESGNTIYF
TRBD2,few,TRBJ2-7,TRBV6-6,TGTGCCAGCAGTACTAGCGGGGGGCTGGGGGAGCAGTACTTC,CASSTSGGLGEQYF
-,-,TRBJ1-1,TRBV18,TGTGCCACCCGGACCGCCATGAACACTGAAGCTTTCTTT,CATRTAMNTEAFF
TRBD1,few,TRBJ1-1,TRBV7-2,TGTGCCAGCAGTCGAACAGGGGGGGGAACGACTGAAGCTTTCTTT,CASSRTGGGTTEAFF
-,-,TRBJ1-1,TRBV7-3,TGTGCCAGCAGCTTCCAGCCTAACACTGAAGCTTTCTTT,CASSFQPNTEAFF
TRBD1,-,TRBJ1-1,TRBV5-1,TGCGCCAGCAGCCTCTCTGACAGGGGCTCTGAAGCTTTCTTT,CASSLSDRGSEAFF
TRBD1,once,TRBJ2-7,TRBV9,TGTGCCAGCACCACCGGGACAGCTACCTACGAGCAGTACTTC,CASTTGTATYEQYF
-,-,TRBJ1-1,TRBV19,TGTGCCAGTAGTATGGCCACAGTGAACACTGAAGCTTTCTTT,CASSMATVNTEAFF
-,once,TRBJ1-5,TRBV25-1,TGTGCCAGCAGTGAATCCCAGTGGGGGAATCAGCCCCAGCATTTT,CASSESQWGNQPQHF
TRBD1,-,TRBJ2-1,TRBV5-1,TGCGCCAGCAGCTTGGGACAGGGTTATCGAAGTGAGCAGTTCTTC,CASSLGQGYRSEQFF
-,once,TRBJ1-1,TRBV5-8,TGTGCCAGCAGCTTGGGGGAGACGAACACTGAAGCTTTCTTT,CASSLGETNTEAFF
-,few,TRBJ1-1,TRBV30,TGTGCCTGGAGGTGGAACACTGAAGCTTTCTTT,CAWRWNTEAFF
TRBD1,-,TRBJ1-1,TRBV5-6,TGTGCCAGCAGCCGGATGACAGGGGTAGGTTCTGAAGCTTTCTTT,CASSRMTGVGSEAFF
-,-,TRBJ1-2,TRBV12-5,TGTGCTAGTGACACGATAGGGACATACAACTATGGCTACACCTTC,CASDTIGTYNYGYTF
-,-,TRBJ1-2,TRBV28,TGTGCCAGCAGTTCAGGGGCAGGGAGAGGCTACACCTTC,CASSSGAGRGYTF
-,-,TRBJ1-4,TRBV12-3/TRBV12-4,TGTGCCAGCAGTTTTACCGAAAAACTGTTTTTT,CASSFTEKLFF
-,-,TRBJ2-1,TRBV27,TGTGCCAGCACCCCTCGGGCCGGTTACAATGAGCAGTTCTTC,CASTPRAGYNEQFF
TRBD2,-,TRBJ2-1,TRBV3-1/TRBV3-2,TGTGCCAGCAGCCAAGGACCCAGCGGGGGGGCGAATGAGCAGTTCTTC,CASSQGPSGGANEQFF
-,-,TRBJ1-5,TRBV29-1,TGCAGCGTTTCGCGGGGGCTCAATCAGCCCCAGCATTTT,CSVSRGLNQPQHF
-,-,TRBJ2-3,TRBV28,TGTGCCAGCAGTTTTGATACTAGAACAGATACGCAGTATTTT,CASSFDTRTDTQYF
TRBD1,-,TRBJ1-5,TRBV6-5,TGTGCCAGCGGGCGGACAGGGGCAAGTCAGCCCCAGCATTTT,CASGRTGASQPQHF
TRBD1,-,TRBJ1-3,TRBV29-1,TGCAGCGTTGGGACAGGGTCTGGAAACACCATATATTTT,CSVGTGSGNTIYF
-,few,TRBJ1-1,TRBV5-4,TGTGCCAGCGGACGGGACACCCGTTTTGGCGAAGCTTTCTTT,CASGRDTRFGEAFF
TRBD1,-,TRBJ1-2,TRBV27,TGTGCCAGCAGTTTAACAGGGGCGGAATATTATGGCTACACCTTC,CASSLTGAEYYGYTF
-,-,TRBJ1-1,TRBV11-3,TGTGCCAGCAGCATATTTCCGGGACTCAGGAACACTGAAGCTTTCTTT,CASSIFPGLRNTEAFF
-,-,TRBJ2-7,TRBV7-9,TGTGCCAGCAGCTCAGCGGTTGGAGGGTTCATCACCTACGAGCAGTACTTC,CASSSAVGGFITYEQYF
-,-,TRBJ1-3,TRBV19,TGTGCCAGTAGTAAAGGACAGTCCTCTGGAAACACCATATATTTT,CASSKGQSSGNTIYF
-,few,TRBJ2-3,TRBV24-1,TGTGCCACCAGTGAGAGGACGGACACCACAGATACGCAGTATTTT,CATSERTDTTDTQYF
-,-,TRBJ1-5,TRBV6-2/TRBV6-3,TGTGCCAGCAGTTCGGGATACGTAAGAAGTTATCAGCCCCAGCATTTT,CASSSGYVRSYQPQHF
-,-,TRBJ2-7,TRBV5-4,TGTGCCAGCACCAGCGGCAACAGTTTATACGAGCAGTACTTC,CASTSGNSLYEQYF
TRBD1,-,TRBJ1-2,TRBV5-1,TGCGCCAGCAGCTATCAGACGGGACAGGGGGCCGGTGGCTACACCTTC,CASSYQTGQGAGGYTF
TRBD1,-,TRBJ2-1,TRBV14,TGTGCCAGCAGCTCGACAGGGTTAGCTAAGCAGTTCTTC,CASSSTGLAKQFF
TRBD1,once,TRBJ1-6,TRBV7-2,TGTGCCAGCAGCCTGACAGGGTCCCATAATTCACCCCTCCACTTT,CASSLTGSHNSPLHF
-,-,TRBJ1-1,TRBV18,TGTGCCAGCTCACCTCCGGGGAGAACTGAAGCTTTCTTT,CASSPPGRTEAFF
TRBD2,-,TRBJ2-1,TRBV5-1,TGCGCCAGCAGCTATAGCGGGGGGGCGAATGAGCAGTTCTTC,CASSYSGGANEQFF
TRBD1,-,TRBJ1-2,TRBV20-1,TGCAGTGCTAGTAGGCAGGGGGTTGGCTACACCTTC,CSASRQGVGYTF
TRBD1,-,TRBJ1-1,TRBV5-1,TGCGCCAGCAGCTTGGCCGTTGCGGGCAGGGGGCGAGGGGAAGCTTTCTTT,CASSLAVAGRGRGEAFF
TRBD1,once,TRBJ1-1,TRBV18,TGTGCCAGCTCACCACGGCTGACAGGGGGAGATTCGAACACTGAAGCTTTCTTT,CASSPRLTGGDSNTEAFF
-,-,TRBJ2-7,TRBV10-3,TGTGCCATCAGTGAGCGCACTCCCTCCGAGCAGTACTTC,CAISERTPSEQYF
TRBD1,-,TRBJ1-2,TRBV5-8,TGTGCCAGCAGCCTCGGGACAGCCTATGGCTACACCTTC,CASSLGTAYGYTF
TRBD2,-,TRBJ2-3,TRBV3-1/TRBV3-2,TGTGCCAGCAGCCATGGGCGGGGGGGCCCAGATACGCAGTATTTT,CASSHGRGGPDTQYF
TRBD2,-,TRBJ2-2,TRBV4-3,TGCGCCAGCAGCCGGGAGGGGACGAACACCGGGGAGCTGTTTTTT,CASSREGTNTGELFF
TRBD1,-,TRBJ1-1,TRBV6-2/TRBV6-3,TGTGCCAGCAGTTACGCAGGGGGCGCCGGCACTGAAGCTTTCTTT,CASSYAGGAGTEAFF
-,once,TRBJ1-6,TRBV7-2,TGTGCCAGCAGCTCGGTGGAGAGGGGTTCACCCCTCCACTTT,CASSSVERGSPLHF
-,-,TRBJ1-4,TRBV12-3/TRBV12-4,TGTGCCAGCAGCCCCTCCAATGAAAAACTGTTTTTT,CASSPSNEKLFF
TRBD1,-,TRBJ1-6,TRBV2,TGTGCCAGGGAAAGGGGGCCGAAGTCAAATTCACCCCTCCACTTT,CARERGPKSNSPLHF
-,-,TRBJ2-7,TRBV4-2,TGTGCCAGCAGCCAAGAGAGCGGAAGCTCCTACGAGCAGTACTTC,CASSQESGSSYEQYF